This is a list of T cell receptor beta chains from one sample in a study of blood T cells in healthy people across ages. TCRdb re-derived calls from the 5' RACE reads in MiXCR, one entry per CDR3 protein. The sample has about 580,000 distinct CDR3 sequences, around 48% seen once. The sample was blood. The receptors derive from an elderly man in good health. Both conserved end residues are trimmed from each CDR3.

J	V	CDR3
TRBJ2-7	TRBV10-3	ATRSDRYEQY
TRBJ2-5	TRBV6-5	AIGQQETQY
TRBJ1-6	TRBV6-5	ASATERYNSPLH
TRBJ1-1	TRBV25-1	ASSEWAVGGGRSF
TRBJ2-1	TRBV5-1	ASSTGQTNEQF
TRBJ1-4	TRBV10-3	AISEGQGNEKLF
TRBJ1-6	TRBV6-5	AGSRPGQGGSPLH
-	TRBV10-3	AISDNSAYEQY
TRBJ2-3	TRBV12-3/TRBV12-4	ASSLSGDGTDTQY
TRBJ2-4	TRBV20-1	SARDRPSAGNIQY
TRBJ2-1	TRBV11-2	ASSLAGTGLRNEQF
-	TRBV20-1	STNKGGLKTQY
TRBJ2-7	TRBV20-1	SARQDRGVIREQY
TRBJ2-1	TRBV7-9	ASSSNRGLNNEQF
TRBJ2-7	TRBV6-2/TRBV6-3	ASSHLDRREEQY
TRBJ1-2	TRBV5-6	ASSRTAIDGYT
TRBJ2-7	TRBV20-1	SAQGQGNYEQY
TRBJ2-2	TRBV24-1	ATSDPNFRTGEQLF
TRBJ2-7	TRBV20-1	SASGRQEGYEQY
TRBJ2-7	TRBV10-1	ASSESHEQY
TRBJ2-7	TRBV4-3	ASSRATGTGGYEQY
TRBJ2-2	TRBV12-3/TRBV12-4	ASNPTGFTGELF